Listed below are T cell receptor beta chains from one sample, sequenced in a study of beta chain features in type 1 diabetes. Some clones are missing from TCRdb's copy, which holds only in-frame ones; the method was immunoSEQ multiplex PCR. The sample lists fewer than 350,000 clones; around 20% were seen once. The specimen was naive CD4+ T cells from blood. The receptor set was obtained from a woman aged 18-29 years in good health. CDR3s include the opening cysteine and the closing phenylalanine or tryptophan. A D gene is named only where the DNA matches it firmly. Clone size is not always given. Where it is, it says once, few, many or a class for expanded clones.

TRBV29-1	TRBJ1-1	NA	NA	TGCAGCGTTGTAGCTCAGACGAACACTGAAGCTTTCTTT	CSVVAQTNTEAFF
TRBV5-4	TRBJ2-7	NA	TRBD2	TGTGCCAGCAGCGTCACTAGCGGCCCCTCCTACGAGCAGTACTTC	CASSVTSGPSYEQYF
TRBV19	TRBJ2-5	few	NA	TGTGCCAGTAGTATTGTTAGCCAAGAGACCCAGTACTTC	CASSIVSQETQYF
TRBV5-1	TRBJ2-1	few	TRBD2	TGCGCCAGCAGCTTCGGACTAGCGTCTAATGAGCAGTTCTTC	CASSFGLASNEQFF
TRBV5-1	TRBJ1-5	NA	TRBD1	TGCGCCAGCAGCCCCGGGACAGGGGAGAATCAGCCCCAGCATTTT	CASSPGTGENQPQHF
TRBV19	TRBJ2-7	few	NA	TGTGCCAGTAGTGGGGCAGGGCCCTACGAGCAGTACTTC	CASSGAGPYEQYF
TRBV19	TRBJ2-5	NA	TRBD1	TGTGCCAGTACGGGACAGTACCAAGAGACCCAGTACTTC	CASTGQYQETQYF
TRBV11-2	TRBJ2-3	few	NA	TGTGCCAGCAGCTTAGATCGGGGGGATACGCAGTATTTT	CASSLDRGDTQYF
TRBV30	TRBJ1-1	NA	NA	TGTGCCTGGACCGTCCCAGGGAACACTGAAGCTTTCTTT	CAWTVPGNTEAFF
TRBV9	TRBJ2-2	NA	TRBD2	TGTGCCAGCAGCGTATATCCTAGCGGGGGAACCGGGGAGCTGTTTTTT	CASSVYPSGGTGELFF
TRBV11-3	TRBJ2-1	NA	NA	TGTGCCAGCAGCTCCGGGCAGGGAGGAGATGAGCAGTTCTTC	CASSSGQGGDEQFF
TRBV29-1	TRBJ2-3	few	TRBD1	TGCAGCGTTGGGCAGGGGGCAACGGCCGATACGCAGTATTTT	CSVGQGATADTQYF
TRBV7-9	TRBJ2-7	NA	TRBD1	TGTGCCAGCAGCACCGGACAGGGAGGAGACGAGCAGTACTTC	CASSTGQGGDEQYF
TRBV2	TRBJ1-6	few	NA	TGTGCCAGCAGTCCCAATCAGGGAGGGAATTCACCCCTCCACTTT	CASSPNQGGNSPLHF
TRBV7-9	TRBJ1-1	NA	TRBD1	TGTGCCAGCAGCCCTAGAGGGTGGGACAGATCTAAGAACACTGAAGCTTTCTTT	CASSPRGWDRSKNTEAFF
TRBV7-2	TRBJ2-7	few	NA	TGTGCCAGCAGCCCGATTGTTGGACGGGGCTACGAGCAGTACTTC	CASSPIVGRGYEQYF
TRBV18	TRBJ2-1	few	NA	TGTGCCAGCTCACCACAGGCTAACCCCCAGGGGAATGAGCAGTTCTTC	CASSPQANPQGNEQFF
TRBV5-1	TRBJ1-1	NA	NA	TGCGCCAGCAGGGTTGGTCCGGGGACTGAAGCTTTCTTT	CASRVGPGTEAFF
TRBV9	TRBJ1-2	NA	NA	TGTGCCAGCAGCAACCGACAGAAAGAAGGCTACACCTTC	CASSNRQKEGYTF
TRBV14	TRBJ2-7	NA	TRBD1	TGTGCCAGCAGCCTCGGATGGGACAGGGAGGACTACGAGCAGTACTTC	CASSLGWDREDYEQYF
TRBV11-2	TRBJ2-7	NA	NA	TGTGCCAGCAGCCGTTTACAGGCTTCGGGCGAGCAGTACTTC	CASSRLQASGEQYF
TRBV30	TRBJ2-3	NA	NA	TGTGCCTGGAGTGTCGGGGGGCTTGATACGCAGTATTTT	CAWSVGGLDTQYF
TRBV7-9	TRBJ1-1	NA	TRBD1	TGTGCCAGCAGCCCTCGGGACAGGGGGCATCCCACTGAAGCTTTCTTT	CASSPRDRGHPTEAFF
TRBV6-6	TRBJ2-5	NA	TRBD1	TGTGCCATTGGACAGGCCGAAGGGACCCAGTACTTC	CAIGQAEGTQYF
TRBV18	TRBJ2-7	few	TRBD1	TGTGCCAGCTCACTATCGTCCGGGACAGGACTAACCGAGCAGTACTTC	CASSLSSGTGLTEQYF
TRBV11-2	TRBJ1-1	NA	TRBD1	TGTGCCAGCAGCACTCGGACAGGGAGAAGGGAGAGGAACACTGAAGCTTTCTTT	CASSTRTGRRERNTEAFF
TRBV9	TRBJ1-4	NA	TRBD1	TGTGCCAGCAGCGTGGGGACAGGGAGGGAAAAACTGTTTTTT	CASSVGTGREKLFF
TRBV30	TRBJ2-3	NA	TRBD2	TGTGCCTGGAGTGGTCCAGCGGGGGGGCCGGATACGCAGTATTTT	CAWSGPAGGPDTQYF
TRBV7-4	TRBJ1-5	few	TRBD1	TGTGCCAGCAGCGGAGGGCTAACCCGGGACAGAGATAGCAATCAGCCCCAGCATTTT	CASSGGLTRDRDSNQPQHF
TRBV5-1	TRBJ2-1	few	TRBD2	TGCGCCAGCAGCTTATTAGCGGGACACTCCTACAATGAGCAGTTCTTC	CASSLLAGHSYNEQFF
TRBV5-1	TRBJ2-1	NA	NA	TGCGCCAGCGCGGAAAGCGGTCGGGCGAATGAGCAGTTCTTC	CASAESGRANEQFF
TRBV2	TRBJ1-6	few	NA	TGTGCCAGCAGTGGCCCCCGGGACTGGAGCTCCTATAATTCACCCCTCCACTTT	CASSGPRDWSSYNSPLHF
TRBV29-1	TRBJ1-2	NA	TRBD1	TGCAGCGTTGCCCTCCAGACAGGGGTGAGCTATGGCTACACCTTC	CSVALQTGVSYGYTF
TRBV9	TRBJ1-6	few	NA	TGTGCCAGCAGCGTAGGAGACCAGGGTAATTCACCCCTCCACTTT	CASSVGDQGNSPLHF